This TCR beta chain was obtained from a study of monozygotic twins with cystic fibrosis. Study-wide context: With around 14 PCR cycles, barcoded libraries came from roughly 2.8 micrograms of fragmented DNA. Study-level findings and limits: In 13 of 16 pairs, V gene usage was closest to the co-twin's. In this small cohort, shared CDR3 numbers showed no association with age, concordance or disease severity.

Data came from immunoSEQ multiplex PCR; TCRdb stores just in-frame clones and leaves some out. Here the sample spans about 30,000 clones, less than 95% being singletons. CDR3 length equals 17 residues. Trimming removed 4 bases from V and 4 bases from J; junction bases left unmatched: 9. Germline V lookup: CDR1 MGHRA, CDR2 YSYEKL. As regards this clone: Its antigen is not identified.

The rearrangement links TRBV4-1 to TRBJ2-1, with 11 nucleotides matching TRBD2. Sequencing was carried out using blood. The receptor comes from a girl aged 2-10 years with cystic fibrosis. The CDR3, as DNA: TGCGCCAGCAGCCCTAATGGGGCTAGCGGGAGGTACAATGAGCAGTTCTTC. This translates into CASSPNGASGRYNEQFF.